The clone carrying this T cell receptor beta chain was detected only once. Its cognate antigen is unknown. CDR1 SEHNR and CDR2 FQNEAQ come from the germline V gene (reference sequence). V shed 1 base, J shed 2 bases, and the junction held 8 bases outside the gene matches. The CDR3 extends over 17 amino acids. This record belongs to a study of memory CD4+ T cells and cytomegalovirus serostatus. Overall study: Healthy Belgian adult donors included roughly nine CMV-positive and 20 to 30 CMV-negative people.

Study-wide results and limits: Each of approximately 73 CMV-associated TCRbeta sequences occurred in one to five individuals.

Profiled with immunoSEQ multiplex PCR; TCRdb holds only in-frame clones, not every one. The repertoire holds about 96,000 clones, 75% to 90% seen once, with approximately 4% in the top ten. The sort gate was single viable CD3+CD4+CD8-CD45RO+ cells for memory CD4+ T cells. CMV serostatus came from serum IgG against pp150, pp28, p38, p52. V gene TRBV7-9 combines with J gene TRBJ2-7; 10 bases match TRBD1. The specimen sequenced was memory CD4+ T cells from blood. The TCR originated in an adult in good health and CMV-seropositive. The CDR3 region is CASSLVERGQGAYEQYF. The CDR3 DNA is TGTGCCAGCAGCTTAGTGGAGCGCGGACAGGGGGCCTACGAGCAGTACTTC.